The next 7 T cell receptor beta chains were all read from a single sample in a study of PD-L1 blockade in urothelial cancer. The assay was immunoSEQ multiplex PCR, and TCRdb's table has in-frame clones only and misses some. The sample lists around 45,000 clones, about 88% occurring once. The sample in question was PBMCs, obtained around atezolizumab (anti-PD-L1) treatment. The source is an older woman with urothelial cancer.

The J gene is TRBJ2-7, the V gene TRBV10-3; 7 bases line up with TRBD1. CDR3 length equals 13 residues. Trimming at V came to 7 bases and at J to 2 bases, leaving 5 bases not matched to a gene. Germline V gene sequence: CDR1 ENHRY, CDR2 SYGVKD. The CDR3 reads CAITQGVAYEQYF. CDR3 in DNA: TGTGCCATCACGCAGGGGGTCGCCTACGAGCAGTACTTC.

V gene TRBV5-1 combines with J gene TRBJ2-7; no firm D call. CDR3 size: 15 residues. Germline assignment: CDR1 SGHRS and CDR2 YFSETQ. Trimming took off 0 bases at V and 3 bases at J, with 13 bases between the two ends. The CDR3 is CASSLGRLGYYEQYF. The CDR3 nucleotides are TGCGCCAGCAGCTTGGGCCGACTCGGTTACTACGAGCAGTACTTC.

The rearrangement uses TRBV7-8 and TRBJ1-1; 8 nucleotides line up with TRBD1. The J segment lost 8 bases and the V segment lost 0 bases, leaving 2 bases of the junction unmatched. Looked up from germline, CDR1 is SGHVS and CDR2 is FQNEAQ. The CDR3 loop spans 13 amino acids. The CDR3 reads CASSLARQGEAFF. CDR3 coding DNA: TGTGCCAGCAGCTTAGCCCGACAGGGGGAAGCTTTCTTT.

This chain joins TRBV5-1 and TRBJ1-1, with D possibly being TRBD1 (5 bases). CDR1 is SGHRS and CDR2 is YFSETQ in the germline V gene. V was cut by 0 bases and J by 1 base, with 10 bases left in between. The CDR3 is made up of 15 amino acids. Written as DNA, the CDR3 is TGCGCCAGCAGCTTGGCGGACACCCAGAACACTGAAGCTTTCTTT. Its translation is CASSLADTQNTEAFF.

The chain links TRBV4-3 to TRBJ1-2; D not certain. Germline lookup yields CDR1 LGHNA and CDR2 YSLEER. Trimming removed 1 base from V and 8 bases from J, with 11 bases in between. The CDR3 is 13 amino acids. The CDR3 sequence is CASSQVSLGGYTF. The CDR3 region has the DNA TGCGCCAGCAGCCAAGTATCCCTGGGCGGCTACACCTTC.

The V and J genes are TRBV7-3 and TRBJ2-3, with D tentatively TRBD2 (7 bases). V was shortened by 5 bases and J by 0 bases, with 18 bases between the two germline ends. Germline V gene lookup returns CDR1 SGHTA and CDR2 FQGTGA. The CDR3 has 17 residues. CDR3 sequence: CASSTSGAGASTDTQYF. The CDR3 DNA reads TGTGCCAGCAGCACGTCGGGGGCGGGGGCTAGCACAGATACGCAGTATTTT.

This clone was recorded once. The gene calls are TRBV5-1 and TRBJ1-2, with a tentative D call TRBD1 (5 bases). In germline, CDR1 is SGHRS, CDR2 YFSETQ. Trimming removed 0 bases at V and 7 bases at J, with 13 bases between. The CDR3 runs to 14 residues. The CDR3 region is CASSLDSGEVGYTF. The CDR3, as DNA: TGCGCCAGCAGCTTGGATTCGGGGGAGGTTGGCTACACCTTC.